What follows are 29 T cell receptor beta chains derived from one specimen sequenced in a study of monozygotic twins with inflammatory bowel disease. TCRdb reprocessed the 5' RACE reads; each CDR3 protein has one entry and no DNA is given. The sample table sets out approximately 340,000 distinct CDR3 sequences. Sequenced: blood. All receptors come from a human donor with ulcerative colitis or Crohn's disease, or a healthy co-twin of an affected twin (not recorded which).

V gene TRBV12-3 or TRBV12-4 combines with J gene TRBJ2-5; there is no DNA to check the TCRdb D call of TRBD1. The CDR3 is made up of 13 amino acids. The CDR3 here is CASSLPRGETQYF.

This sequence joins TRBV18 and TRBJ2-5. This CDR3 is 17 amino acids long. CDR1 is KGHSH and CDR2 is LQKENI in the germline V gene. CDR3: CASSPPGYPDFQETQYF.

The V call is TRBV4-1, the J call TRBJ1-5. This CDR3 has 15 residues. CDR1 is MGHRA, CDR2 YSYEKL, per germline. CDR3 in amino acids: CASSQYGYSNQPQHF.

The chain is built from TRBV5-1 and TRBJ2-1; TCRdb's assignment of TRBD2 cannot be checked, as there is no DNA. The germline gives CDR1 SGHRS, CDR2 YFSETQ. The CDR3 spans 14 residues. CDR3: CASSWGLASNEQFF.

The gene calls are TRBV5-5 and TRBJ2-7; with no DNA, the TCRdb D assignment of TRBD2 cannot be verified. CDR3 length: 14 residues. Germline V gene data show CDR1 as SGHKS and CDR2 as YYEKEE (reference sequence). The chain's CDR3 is CASSLLRRDYEQYF.

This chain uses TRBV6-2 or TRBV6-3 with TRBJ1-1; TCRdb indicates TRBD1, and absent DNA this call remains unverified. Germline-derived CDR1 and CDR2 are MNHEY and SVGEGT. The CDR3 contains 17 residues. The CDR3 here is CASSYELPGGSVPEAFF.

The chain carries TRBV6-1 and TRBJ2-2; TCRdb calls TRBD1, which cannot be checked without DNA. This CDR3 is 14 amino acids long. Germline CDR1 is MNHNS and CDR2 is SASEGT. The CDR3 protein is CASSEWQGGGELFF.

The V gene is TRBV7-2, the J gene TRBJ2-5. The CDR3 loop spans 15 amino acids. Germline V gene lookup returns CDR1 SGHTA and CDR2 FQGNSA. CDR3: CASSLAMLGRETQYF.

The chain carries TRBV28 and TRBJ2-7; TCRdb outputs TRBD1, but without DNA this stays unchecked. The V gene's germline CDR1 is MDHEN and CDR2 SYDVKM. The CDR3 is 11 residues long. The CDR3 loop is CASYRGHEQYF.

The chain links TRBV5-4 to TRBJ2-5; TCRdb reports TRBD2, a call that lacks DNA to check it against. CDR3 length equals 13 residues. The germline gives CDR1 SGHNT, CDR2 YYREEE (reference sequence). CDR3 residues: CASSAGRKETQYF.

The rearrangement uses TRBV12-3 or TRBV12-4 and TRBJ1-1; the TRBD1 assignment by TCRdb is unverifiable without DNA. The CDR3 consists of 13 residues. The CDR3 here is CASGSQANTEAFF.

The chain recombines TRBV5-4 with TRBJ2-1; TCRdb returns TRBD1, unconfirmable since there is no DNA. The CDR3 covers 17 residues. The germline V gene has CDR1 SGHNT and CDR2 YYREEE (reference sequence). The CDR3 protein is CASSSRGGQGNYNEQFF.

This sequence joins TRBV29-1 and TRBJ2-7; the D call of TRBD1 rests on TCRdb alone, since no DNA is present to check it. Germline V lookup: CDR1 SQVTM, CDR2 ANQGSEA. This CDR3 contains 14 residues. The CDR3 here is CSVEGGQGAYEQYF.

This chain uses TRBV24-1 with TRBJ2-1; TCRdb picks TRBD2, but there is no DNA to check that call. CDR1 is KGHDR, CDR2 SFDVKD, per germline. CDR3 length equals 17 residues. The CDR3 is CATSVQGGGGRYNEQFF.

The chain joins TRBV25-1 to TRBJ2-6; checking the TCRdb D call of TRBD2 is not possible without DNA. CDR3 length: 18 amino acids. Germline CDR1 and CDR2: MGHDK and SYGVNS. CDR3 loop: CASSDRGLVFSGANVLTF.

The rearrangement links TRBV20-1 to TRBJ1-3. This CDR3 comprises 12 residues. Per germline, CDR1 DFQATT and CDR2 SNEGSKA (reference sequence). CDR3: CSARAPGNTIYF.

The CDR3 spells CASSRQGASNYGYTF. J is TRBJ1-2 and V is TRBV7-2; TCRdb's D gene call, TRBD1, goes unchecked for lack of DNA. Looked up from germline, CDR1 is SGHTA and CDR2 is FQGNSA. The CDR3 has 15 residues.

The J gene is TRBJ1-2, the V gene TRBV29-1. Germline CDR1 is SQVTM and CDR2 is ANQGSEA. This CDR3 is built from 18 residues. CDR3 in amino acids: CSVEGGGAWDYGYYGYTF.

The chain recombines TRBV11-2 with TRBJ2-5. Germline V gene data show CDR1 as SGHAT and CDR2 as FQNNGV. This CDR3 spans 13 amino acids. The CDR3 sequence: CASSFGNQETQYF.

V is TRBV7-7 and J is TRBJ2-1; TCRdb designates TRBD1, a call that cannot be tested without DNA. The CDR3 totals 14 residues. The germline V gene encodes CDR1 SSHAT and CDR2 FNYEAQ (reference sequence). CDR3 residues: CASSAGGDYNEQFF.

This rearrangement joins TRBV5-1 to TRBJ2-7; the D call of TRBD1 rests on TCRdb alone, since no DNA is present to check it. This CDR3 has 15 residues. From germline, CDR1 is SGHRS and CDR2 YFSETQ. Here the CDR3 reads CASSLVQGFVYEQYF. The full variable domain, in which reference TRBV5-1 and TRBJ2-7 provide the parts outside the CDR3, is KAGVTQTPRYLIKTRGQQVTLSCSPISGHRSVSWYQQTPGQGLQFLFEYFSETQRNKGNFPGRFSGRQFSNSRSEMNVSTLELGDSALYLCASSLVQGFVYEQYFGPGTRLTVT.

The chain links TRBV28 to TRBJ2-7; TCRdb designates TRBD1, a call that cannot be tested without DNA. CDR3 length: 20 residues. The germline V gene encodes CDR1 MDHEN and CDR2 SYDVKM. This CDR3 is CASSSRRAKATAFGAYEQYF.

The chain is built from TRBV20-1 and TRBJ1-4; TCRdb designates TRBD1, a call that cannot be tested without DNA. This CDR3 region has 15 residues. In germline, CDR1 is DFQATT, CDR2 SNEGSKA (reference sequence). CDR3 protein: CSARDAGRNDEKLFF.

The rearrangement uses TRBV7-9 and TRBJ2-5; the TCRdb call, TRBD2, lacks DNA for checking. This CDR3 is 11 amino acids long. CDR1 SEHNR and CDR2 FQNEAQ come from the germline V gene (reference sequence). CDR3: CASSRDGGQYF. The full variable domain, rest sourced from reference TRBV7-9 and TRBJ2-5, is DTGVSQNPRHKITKRGQNVTFRCDPISEHNRLYWYRQTLGQGPEFLTYFQNEAQLEKSRLLSDRFSAERPKGSFSTLEIQRTEQGDSAMYLCASSRDGGQYFGPGTRLLVL.

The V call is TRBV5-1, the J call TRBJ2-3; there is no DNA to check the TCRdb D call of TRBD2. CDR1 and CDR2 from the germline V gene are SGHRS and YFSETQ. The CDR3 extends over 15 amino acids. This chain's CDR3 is CASSGTASSTDTQYF.

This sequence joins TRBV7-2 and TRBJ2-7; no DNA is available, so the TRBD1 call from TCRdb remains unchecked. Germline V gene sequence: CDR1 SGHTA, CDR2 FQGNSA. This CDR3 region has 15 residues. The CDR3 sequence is CASSLAGGSYYEQYF.

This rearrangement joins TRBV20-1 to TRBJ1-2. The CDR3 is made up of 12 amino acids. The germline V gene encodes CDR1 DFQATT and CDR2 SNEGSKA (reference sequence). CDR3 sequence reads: CSARSRDYGYTF.

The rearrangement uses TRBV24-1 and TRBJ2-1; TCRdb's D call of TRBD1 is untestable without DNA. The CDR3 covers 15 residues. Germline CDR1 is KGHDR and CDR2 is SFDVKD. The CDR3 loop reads CATSDQDRGRNEQFF.

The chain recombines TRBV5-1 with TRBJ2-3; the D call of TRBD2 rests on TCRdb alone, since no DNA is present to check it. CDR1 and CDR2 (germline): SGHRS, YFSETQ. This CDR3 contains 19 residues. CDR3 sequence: CASSRDPSGGTTSTDTQYF. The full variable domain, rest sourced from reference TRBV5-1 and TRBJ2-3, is KAGVTQTPRYLIKTRGQQVTLSCSPISGHRSVSWYQQTPGQGLQFLFEYFSETQRNKGNFPGRFSGRQFSNSRSEMNVSTLELGDSALYLCASSRDPSGGTTSTDTQYFGPGTRLTVL.